The sequence of this T cell receptor (beta chain) was determined in a study of Ad26.COV2.S vaccination and SARS-CoV-2 variants. Study overall: The donor participated in the COV1001 trial, in its Ad26.COV2.S arm. Ad26.COV2.S given intramuscularly, once or twice 56 days apart. Study-wide points: Quantification of TCR breadth and depth may have yielded underestimates of total T cell responses.

About this clone: Its antigen is not known.

Treatment indicated: approximately 18 received Ad26.COV2.S at low or high dose, single or two shots; a few received placebo; per-sample allocation not given. Vaccine and placebo recipients were sampled on day 63 after the first injection. Whoever gave the sample was an adult aged 18-55 years in Boston. Assay: immunoSEQ multiplex PCR; the TCRdb copy retains only in-frame clones and omits some. The table records over 300,000 clones, roughly 85% of them present only once. The material sequenced was peripheral blood, taken in a trial of Ad26.COV2.S vaccine versus placebo. The origin of this receptor is a person aged 18 to 59 who received the Ad26.COV2.S COVID-19 vaccine or a placebo.

The CDR3 DNA reads as TGTGCCAGCAGTGTACTGACCACCGGGGAGCTGTTTTTT. Protein: CASSVLTTGELFF. This chain joins TRBV2 and TRBJ2-2, with no clear D. The V gene's germline CDR1 is SNHLY and CDR2 FYNNEI. V was clipped by 4 bases and J by 4 bases, with 7 bases between them. The CDR3 spans 13 residues.